This T cell receptor beta chain appears in the sequencing data of a study of T cells after yellow fever vaccination. The study, taken as a whole, reports: A small proportion of clonotypes was detected in both the CD4 and CD8 compartments. It was a weaker secondary response, yet one that peaked faster, at day 5 versus 15.

Of note for this clonotype: Its antigen is unknown.

One entry per CDR3 protein, called by TCRdb with MiXCR from the 5' RACE reads. The table includes hundreds of thousands of distinct CDR3 sequences, about 19% detected once. Germline V gene data show CDR1 as SGHAT and CDR2 as FQNNGV. The CDR3 has 16 amino acids. The ends lost 5 bases at V and 4 bases at J; junction bases unmatched: 10. This chain links TRBV11-2 with TRBJ2-5; 10 bases fit TRBD1. Specimen: PBMCs, collected 15 days after the yellow fever booster vaccination. This clonotype was sampled from a man aged 25 to 40 who received the YFV17D yellow fever vaccine. In nucleotides, the CDR3 is TGTGCCAGCAGCGGGACCCGGACAGGGGGGAGAGAGACCCAGTACTTC. It encodes CASSGTRTGGRETQYF.